Ten or more counts support the clone carrying this T cell receptor beta chain. This entry is derived from a study of blood T cells in healthy people across ages. A second PCR of about 7 to 12 cycles used a sample-barcoded 5' primer and a J-beta primer mix. TCRdb called the 5' RACE reads again in MiXCR, with one record for every CDR3 protein. Of 850,000 to 1,000,000 distinct CDR3 sequences listed, roughly 43% are singletons. Between the trimmed V and J ends, which lost 4 bases and 8 bases, there was a span of 9 bases. Germline CDR1 and CDR2: SQVTM and ANQGSEA. The CDR3 consists of 11 residues. Sequencing was performed on blood. The receptor was derived from a man aged 30 to 45 in good health. This sequence joins TRBV29-1 and TRBJ2-1, with D uncertain. The CDR3 DNA is TGCAGCGTTGCCCGACTCCATGAGCAGTTCTTC. Its protein is CSVARLHEQFF.